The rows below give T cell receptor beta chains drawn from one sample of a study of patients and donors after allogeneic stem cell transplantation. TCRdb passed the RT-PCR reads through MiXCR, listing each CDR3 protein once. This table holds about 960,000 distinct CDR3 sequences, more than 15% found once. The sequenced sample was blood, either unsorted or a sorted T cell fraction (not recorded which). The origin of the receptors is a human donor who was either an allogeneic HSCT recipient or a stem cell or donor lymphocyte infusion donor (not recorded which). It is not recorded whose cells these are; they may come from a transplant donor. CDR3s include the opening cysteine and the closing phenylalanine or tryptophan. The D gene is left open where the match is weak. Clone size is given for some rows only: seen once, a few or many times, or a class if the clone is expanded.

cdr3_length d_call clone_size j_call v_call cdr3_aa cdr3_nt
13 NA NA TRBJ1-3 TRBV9 CASSVEAGNTIYF TGTGCCAGCAGCGTAGAGGCTGGAAACACCATATATTTT
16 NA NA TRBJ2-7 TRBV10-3 CAISERWTESSYEQYF TGTGCCATCAGTGAGCGTTGGACGGAGAGCTCCTACGAGCAGTACTTC
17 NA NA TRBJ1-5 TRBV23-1 CASSPISSRVENQPQHF TGCGCCAGCAGCCCTATCTCGTCGCGGGTGGAAAATCAGCCCCAGCATTTT
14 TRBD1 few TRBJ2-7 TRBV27 CASSLSTGVDEQYF TGTGCCAGCAGTTTATCGACAGGGGTGGACGAGCAGTACTTC
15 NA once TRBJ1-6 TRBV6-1 CASTHGRRYNSPLHF TGTGCCAGCACCCACGGACGGAGATATAATTCACCCCTCCACTTT
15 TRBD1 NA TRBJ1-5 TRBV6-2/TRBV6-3 CASRVRDSSNQPQHF TGTGCCAGCAGGGTCCGGGACAGCTCAAATCAGCCCCAGCATTTT
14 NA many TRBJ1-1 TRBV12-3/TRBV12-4 CASITGQMNTEAFF TGTGCCAGCATTACCGGGCAGATGAACACTGAAGCTTTCTTT
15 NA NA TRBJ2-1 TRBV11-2 CASSPRESGYNEQFF TGTGCCAGCAGCCCCCGCGAGTCGGGTTACAATGAGCAGTTCTTC
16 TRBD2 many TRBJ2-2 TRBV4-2 CASSQESGANTGELFF TGTGCCAGCAGCCAAGAGAGCGGGGCGAACACCGGGGAGCTGTTTTTT
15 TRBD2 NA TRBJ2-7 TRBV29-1 CSVVLAGSSSYEQYF TGCAGCGTTGTCCTAGCGGGGTCGAGCTCCTACGAGCAGTACTTC
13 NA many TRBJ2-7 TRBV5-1 CASSRDTSYEQYF TGCGCCAGCAGCCGGGACACCTCCTACGAGCAGTACTTC
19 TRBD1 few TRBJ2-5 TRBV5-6 CASSPPRVGEGAVQETQYF TGTGCCAGCAGCCCCCCAAGAGTGGGTGAGGGGGCGGTCCAAGAGACCCAGTACTTC
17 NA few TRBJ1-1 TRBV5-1 CASSLDLTGGMNTEAFF TGCGCCAGCAGCCTGGATCTCACGGGCGGCATGAACACTGAAGCTTTCTTT
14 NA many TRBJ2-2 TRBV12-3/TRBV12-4 CASSPRTNTGELFF TGTGCCAGCAGTCCCAGGACGAACACCGGGGAGCTGTTTTTT
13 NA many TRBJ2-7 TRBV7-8 CASSSSGSPEQYF TGTGCCAGCAGCTCAAGCGGCTCCCCCGAGCAGTACTTC
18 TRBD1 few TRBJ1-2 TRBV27 CASGPIRQGGVPNYGYTF TGTGCCAGCGGCCCAATACGACAGGGGGGGGTCCCTAACTATGGCTACACCTTC
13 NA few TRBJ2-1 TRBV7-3 CASSLGSLDEQFF TGTGCCAGCAGCTTAGGGTCCCTCGATGAGCAGTTCTTC
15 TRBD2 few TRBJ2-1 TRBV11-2 CDSSLGLAGFNEQFF TGTGACAGCAGCTTGGGACTAGCGGGGTTCAATGAGCAGTTCTTC
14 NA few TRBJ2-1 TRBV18 CASSLDRAINEQFF TGTGCCAGCTCACTGGACCGGGCCATCAATGAGCAGTTCTTC
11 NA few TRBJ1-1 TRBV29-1 CSVDWRAEAFF TGCAGCGTTGATTGGAGGGCTGAAGCTTTCTTT
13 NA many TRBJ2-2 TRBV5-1 CASSGTATGELFF TGTGCCAGCAGCGGGACAGCGACCGGGGAGCTGTTTTTT
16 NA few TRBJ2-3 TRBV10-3 CAISVEDQRATDTQYF TGTGCCATCAGTGTTGAGGACCAGCGGGCAACAGATACGCAGTATTTT
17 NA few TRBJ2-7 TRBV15 CATSRDLGRGSSYEQYF TGTGCCACCAGCAGAGATTTGGGCCGGGGGTCCTCCTACGAGCAGTACTTC
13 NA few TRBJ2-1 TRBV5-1 CASSLERRNEQFF TGCGCCAGCAGCTTGGAACGGCGGAATGAGCAGTTCTTC
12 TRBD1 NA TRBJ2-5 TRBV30 CATWTGKETQYF TGTGCCACTTGGACAGGGAAAGAGACCCAGTACTTC
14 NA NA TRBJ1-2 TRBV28 CASSSTPGRYGYTF TGTGCCAGCAGTTCTACCCCTGGGAGGTATGGCTACACCTTC
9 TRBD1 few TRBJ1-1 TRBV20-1 CSARGEAFF TGCAGTGCCAGGGGGGAGGCTTTCTTT
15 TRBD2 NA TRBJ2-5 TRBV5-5 CASSWTSGEQETQYF TGTGCCAGCAGCTGGACTAGCGGGGAACAAGAGACCCAGTACTTC
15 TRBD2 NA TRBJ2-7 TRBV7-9 CASSLVPSGYYEQYF TGTGCCAGCAGCTTAGTCCCTAGCGGGTACTACGAGCAGTACTTC
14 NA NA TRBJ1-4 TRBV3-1 CASSPIATNEKLFF TGTGCCAGCAGCCCCATCGCAACTAATGAAAAACTGTTTTTT
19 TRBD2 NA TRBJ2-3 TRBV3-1 CASSQGLAGGSPMTDTQYF TGTGCCAGCAGCCAAGGACTAGCGGGGGGGTCCCCGATGACAGATACGCAGTATTTT
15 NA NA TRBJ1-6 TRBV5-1 CASSLRAPVNSPLHF TGCGCCAGCAGCTTGAGGGCCCCCGTTAATTCACCCCTCCACTTT
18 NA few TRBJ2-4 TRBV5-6 CASSLAIGQRLAKNIQYF TGTGCCAGCAGCTTGGCCATAGGACAGAGACTAGCCAAAAACATTCAGTACTTC
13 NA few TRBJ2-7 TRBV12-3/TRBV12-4 CASSLQQFYEQYF TGTGCCAGCAGTTTACAACAATTCTACGAGCAGTACTTC
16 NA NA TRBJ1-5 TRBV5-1 CASTEPAHGSNQPQHF TGCGCCAGCACTGAGCCCGCACACGGCAGCAATCAGCCCCAGCATTTT
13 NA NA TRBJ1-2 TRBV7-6 CASSKTEYYGYTF TGTGCCAGCAGCAAGACAGAGTACTATGGCTACACCTTC
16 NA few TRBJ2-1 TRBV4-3 CASSQWGRGGYNEQFF TGCGCCAGCAGCCAATGGGGCAGGGGAGGGTACAATGAGCAGTTCTTC
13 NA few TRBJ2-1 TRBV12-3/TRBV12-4 CASSLVGRTEEFF TGTGCCAGCAGTTTAGTTGGGCGAACGGAAGAGTTCTTC
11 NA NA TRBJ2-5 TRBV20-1 CSARPRETQYF TGCAGTGCCAGACCCCGCGAGACCCAGTACTTC
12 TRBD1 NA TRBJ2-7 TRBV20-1 CSATDRGYEQYF TGCAGTGCCACGGACAGGGGCTACGAGCAGTACTTC
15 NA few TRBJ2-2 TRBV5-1 CASSFRTVDTGELFF TGCGCCAGCAGCTTTCGGACAGTAGACACCGGGGAGCTGTTTTTT